The clone carrying this T cell receptor (beta chain) was observed a single time. Its antigen remains unknown. The PCR ran on 60 Vbeta and 13 Jbeta primers. Assay used: immunoSEQ multiplex PCR; TCRdb lists only in-frame clones, some missing. This sample has about 77,000 clones, with around 75% found just once. V lost 0 bases to trimming and J lost 4 bases, with 7 bases between them. The CDR3 has 14 residues. CDR1 and CDR2 from the germline V gene are SGHAT and FQDESV (reference sequence). The sample originates from a study of cytomegalovirus exposure and HLA in healthy donors. General study points: V- and J-gene trimming in TCR beta was tied to a missense DCLRE1C variant by an analysis performed later.

This chain joins TRBV11-1 and TRBJ2-1; no clear D. The TCR comes from a woman between 40 and 50 years old in good health and CMV-seronegative. Sequenced: PBMCs. CDR3 region: CASSLAQVYNEQFF. The DNA of the CDR3 is TGTGCCAGCAGCTTAGCTCAGGTGTACAATGAGCAGTTCTTC.